What follows is one TCR beta chain and its context. Its antigen has not been determined. No clone much larger than this one lies a single base away; base qualities are absent. The record originates from a study of CD8+ T cells in alopecia areata (dated 2018 in TCRdb). For context, the study as a whole: The treated patients took part in an open-label pilot trial in which moderate-to-severe alopecia areata was treated with oral tofacitinib at 5 to 10 mg twice daily. Clonality in the scalp was compared among normal scalp (n=4), patchy alopecia areata scalp (n=8), and alopecia totalis/universalis scalp (n=8). TCRbeta CDR3 regions were amplified by immunoSEQ multiplex PCR with 35 Vbeta forward and 13 Jbeta reverse primers. RNA came from the PAXgene miRNA kit for fixed scalp, the miRNeasy kit for PBMCs, and the RNeasy kit for mouse skin. Tofacitinib was given for 6 to 18 months, followed by 6 months of follow-up off drug to assess delayed response and recurrence. High-throughput TCRbeta sequencing was used to examine T cell clonal expansion in alopecia areata in both the C3H/HeJ mouse model and human patients. Biopsies were taken from tofacitinib-treated patients at baseline and again at 4 and 24 weeks into treatment, and several of those patients also had a later scalp biopsy. On the human side, TCRbeta sequencing was run on scalp tissue and on sorted CD4+ and CD8+ peripheral blood T cells from healthy controls and from alopecia areata patients with either patchy or totalis/universalis disease. Summary of the overall study and its limitations: Lesional scalp, especially in alopecia totalis/universalis, showed higher clonality and more expanded CD8+ clones than normal scalp, suggesting antigenic drive. Unlike mouse skin, which is dominated by gammadelta T cells, normal human skin has resident alphabeta T cells that are also sequenced, and this complicates analysis of the scalp TCR repertoire. Compared with mice, TCR sequences shared between patients were less clear, possibly partly because of HLA diversity across the patient population.

The time point label on this specimen signifies: baseline before oral tofacitinib. Lesional scalp punch biopsies and peripheral blood were collected from alopecia areata patients. PBMCs were isolated by density centrifugation and stained for CD3, CD4 and CD8, and CD4+ and CD8+ T cells were sorted on a FACSAria. Library preparation was by the immunoSEQ multiplex PCR assay. RNA was extracted from all samples and reverse transcribed into cDNA, which served as template for TCR sequencing. First-strand cDNA was synthesized with SuperScript III using a 2:1 mix of oligo-dT and random hexamers. Amplification bias was assessed with a synthetic immune receptor repertoire, and residual bias was removed computationally. In the source study's methods: Raw reads were preprocessed for error removal, and CDR3 was defined according to IMGT conventions as running from the conserved cysteine to phenylalanine. Clonality was computed by normalizing Shannon entropy by log2 of the number of productive unique TCRs and subtracting the result from 1. Whether each scalp clone was CD4 or CD8 was inferred by checking scalp TCRbeta sequences against the CD4 and CD8 repertoires from sorted blood. Sourced from immuneACCESS, this table was stored by TCRdb with only in-frame sequences that have V and J called. A share of the clones is absent; for the studies checked, an unresolved V gene accounts for under half, and the remainder has no known explanation. V and J calls and clone size follow that table, whereas D and trimming were derived from the DNA. In this sample the table shows 170,000 or so clones, around 63% of which occur a single time. About 1.5% of the sample is taken by the ten largest.

V ends up 4 bases short and J 3 bases short, with an unmatched junction base count of 5. CDR3 length: 16 amino acids, cysteine to phenylalanine. CDR3 DNA only is kept here, 48 bases in frame from base 1. Per the germline V gene, SGHDT is the CDR1 and YYEEEE is the CDR2. The specimen comprised CD4+ T cells sorted from blood, sampled at week 0. The clonotype originates from a human donor with alopecia areata. The rearrangement combines TRBV5-6 with TRBJ1-6; 9 junctional bases match TRBD1. The nucleotides are TGTGCCAGCAGCCCGGGACAGGGTAACTATAATTCACCCCTCCACTTT. Translated, this is CASSPGQGNYNSPLHF.